The rows below give T cell receptor beta chains drawn from one sample of a study of graft-versus-host responses after intestinal transplantation. Profiled with immunoSEQ multiplex PCR; TCRdb holds only in-frame clones, not every one. The sample lists about 110,000 clones, 87% occurring once. For these receptors, no antigen is known. The sample here was unstimulated CD4+ T cells sorted from spleen or lymph node cells, taken before transplant. The receptors here all came from a human donor who was the organ donor for an intestinal transplant. Each CDR3 is given with its conserved first and last residue. D genes are given only for firm matches.

>TRBD1|TRBJ2-1|TRBV7-3
CASSHPSSTGGNEQFF
TGTGCCAGCAGCCATCCGTCTTCGACAGGGGGAAATGAGCAGTTCTTC
>.|TRBJ1-2|TRBV6-4
CASSAEQGYGYTF
TGTGCCAGCAGTGCCGAACAGGGTTATGGCTACACCTTC
>TRBD1|TRBJ1-4|TRBV9
CASSVRGTGDEKLFF
TGTGCCAGCAGCGTACGCGGGACAGGGGATGAAAAACTGTTTTTT
>.|TRBJ2-5|TRBV5-1
CASSTPGTEETQYF
TGCGCCAGCAGCACCCCCGGGACTGAAGAGACCCAGTACTTC
>.|TRBJ1-4|TRBV4-1
CASSQSIEKLFF
TGCGCCAGCAGCCAATCCATTGAAAAACTGTTTTTT
>.|TRBJ2-3|TRBV6-1
CASSVGSTDTQYF
TGTGCCAGCAGTGTTGGGAGCACAGATACGCAGTATTTT
>TRBD1|TRBJ2-4|TRBV7-2
CASARDRTLAKNIQYF
TGTGCCAGCGCCAGGGACAGGACCTTAGCCAAAAACATTCAGTACTTC
>TRBD1|TRBJ1-2|TRBV6-6
CASRAGQGGYTF
TGTGCCAGCAGAGCGGGACAGGGTGGCTACACCTTC
>.|TRBJ1-6|TRBV28
CASSTPPAPLHF
TGTGCCAGCAGTACTCCTCCGGCACCCCTCCACTTT
>.|TRBJ2-1|TRBV21-1
CACGTPGGDEQFF
TGTGCCTGTGGGACTCCCGGCGGGGATGAGCAGTTCTTC
>.|TRBJ1-5|TRBV18
CASSRSGGERGRQKQPQHF
TGTGCCAGCTCCCGGAGCGGCGGGGAGAGGGGAAGGCAAAAACAGCCCCAGCATTTT
>TRBD2|TRBJ2-1|TRBV5-1
CASSPVLAGRNEQFF
TGCGCCAGCAGTCCGGTACTAGCGGGGCGTAATGAGCAGTTCTTC
>.|TRBJ2-3|TRBV11-2
CASSSERADTQYF
TGTGCCAGCTCTTCAGAGCGGGCAGATACGCAGTATTTT
>.|TRBJ1-2|TRBV11-2
CASSPHTGPNYGYTF
TGTGCCAGCAGCCCCCACACGGGACCTAACTATGGCTACACCTTC
>TRBD2|TRBJ2-1|TRBV10-1
CASSDGGSHNEQFF
TGCGCCAGCAGTGACGGCGGGAGCCACAATGAGCAGTTCTTC
>TRBD1|TRBJ1-6|TRBV4-1
CASSQDRWDSLYSPLHF
TGCGCCAGCAGCCAAGATCGATGGGACAGTTTATATTCACCCCTCCACTTT
>.|TRBJ1-1|TRBV7-2
CASSPTQNTEAFF
TGTGCCAGCAGTCCAACACAGAACACTGAAGCTTTCTTT